A selection of T cell receptor beta chains follows, all from one sample in a study of blood T cell repertoires in COVID-19. TCRdb's table, derived via immunoSEQ multiplex PCR, lists solely in-frame clones and lacks some. The top ten clones hold 0.7% to 1% of a sample with 400,000 or so clones, 70% to 90% of them seen once. Sequences were obtained from peripheral blood. Receptors were obtained from a man between 18 and 29 years old with COVID-19, enrolled during active disease. Both conserved end residues are trimmed from each CDR3. Clone size is given for some rows only: seen once, a few or many times, or a class if the clone is expanded.

TRBV15	NA	TRBJ2-3	ATSREGLASTDTQY
TRBV9	NA	TRBJ2-2	ASSDPTSAQGELF
TRBV19	NA	TRBJ1-5	ASRQGVSPINQPQH
TRBV5-1	NA	TRBJ2-3	ASSLEPAGTDTQY
TRBV4-2	NA	TRBJ2-1	ASSQGLAGGQGEQF
TRBV11-2	NA	TRBJ2-2	ASDQGLANTGELF
TRBV7-9	NA	TRBJ2-1	ASSPRAGWVKQF
TRBV4-2	NA	TRBJ1-4	ASSPGHPELF
TRBV7-9	NA	TRBJ2-3	AIHYTDTQY
TRBV14	NA	TRBJ1-1	ASSGYTGGAGEAF
TRBV15	NA	TRBJ1-1	ATSRDRGANTEAF
TRBV9	NA	TRBJ2-1	ASSVGGSGSYNEQF
TRBV6-1	NA	TRBJ2-1	ASSEWDRIRSSYNEQF
TRBV9	NA	TRBJ2-4	ASSAPQGGLNIQY
TRBV18	NA	TRBJ2-7	ASTGQGASYEQY
TRBV5-1	NA	TRBJ2-5	ASSLAGRGQETQY
TRBV7-8	NA	TRBJ2-7	ASSLGPPKTGYEQY
TRBV18	NA	TRBJ1-1	ASSQNGQGRDTEAF
TRBV9	NA	TRBJ2-6	ASSSGANVLT
TRBV6-5	few	TRBJ2-2	ASRWDTNTGELF
TRBV7-8	NA	TRBJ1-1	ASSRDKTLPF
TRBV5-5	NA	TRBJ2-2	ASSLVGQLGSTGELF
TRBV12-5	NA	TRBJ1-3	ASDTGASGNTIY
TRBV5-1	NA	TRBJ2-1	ASSFTSGTGFNEQF
TRBV3-1/TRBV3-2	NA	TRBJ1-2	ASSQEPGVANYGYT
TRBV7-9	NA	TRBJ1-2	ASSLLAGWHGYT
TRBV2	once	TRBJ2-3	ASKRGGSTDTQY
TRBV19	NA	TRBJ2-5	ASSRDSEETQY
TRBV5-6	NA	TRBJ1-2	ASSLSNYGYT
TRBV12-3/TRBV12-4	NA	TRBJ2-5	ASSEGGKETQY
TRBV7-7	NA	TRBJ2-2	ASSAELAGVTTGELF
TRBV27	NA	TRBJ1-5	ASSLQGNQPQH
TRBV5-1	NA	TRBJ1-4	ASRQTATNEKLF
TRBV10-2	NA	TRBJ1-5	ASNNMLSQPQH
TRBV7-9	NA	TRBJ2-1	ASSETSNEQF
TRBV19	NA	TRBJ2-5	ASSMLAGGGETQY
TRBV13	NA	TRBJ1-1	ASSLGTPNTEAF
TRBV19	NA	TRBJ2-3	ASSIGGSPDTQY
TRBV2	once	TRBJ1-2	ASRDGVLGGYT
TRBV7-2	NA	TRBJ1-5	ASSQRGGLNQPQH
TRBV5-4	NA	TRBJ2-7	ASSSRDSYEQY
TRBV11-2	NA	TRBJ2-1	ASSSLQGNEQF
TRBV3-1/TRBV3-2	NA	TRBJ1-1	ASSPLQGASGAF
TRBV12-3/TRBV12-4	NA	TRBJ1-5	ASAPTGGQPQH
TRBV11-3	NA	TRBJ1-2	ASRDRGYGYT
TRBV7-2	NA	TRBJ2-2	ASSLVAGAGTGELF
TRBV19	once	TRBJ2-2	ASSDIRVTGELF
TRBV7-9	NA	TRBJ2-2	ASPGETGELF
TRBV18	NA	TRBJ2-7	ASSPGELREQY
TRBV4-2	NA	TRBJ2-1	ASSQGYASYEQF
TRBV30	NA	TRBJ2-7	AWTPLGLAGVGEQY
TRBV19	NA	TRBJ1-3	ASSTGQPGNTIY